The subject of this entry is one TCR beta chain. The data were taken from a study of blood T cell repertoires in COVID-19. Study-wide context: The United States, Italy and Spain were the sources of the acute and convalescent COVID-19 samples. T cells, B-cell-depleted T cells, or PBMCs provided the cDNA or gDNA that served as material.

Seattle enrolled patients during active infection and tracked them longitudinally. As processed by the authors: Scientists estimated how many nucleated cells there were by amplifying reference gene primers. Using immunoSEQ multiplex PCR, the repertoire was profiled, and TCRdb retains in-frame clones only, with some absent. That table supplies the V and J calls and clone size; D and trimming were determined from the DNA. The sample yields roughly 140,000 clones, 70% to 90% seen once. CDR1 SGHTA and CDR2 FQGNSA come from the germline V gene. V lost 5 bases to trimming and J lost 6 bases; unmatched junction nucleotides: 8. The CDR3 sequence is 16 residues long.

V gene TRBV7-2 combines with J gene TRBJ2-3, with 13 nucleotides matching TRBD2. The sample comprised peripheral blood. This TCR was recovered from a woman aged 55-69 years with COVID-19, enrolled during active disease. In DNA form, the CDR3 reads TGTGCCAGCAGCACTACGTCGGGACTAGCGGGGGATACGCAGTATTTT. Translation gives CASSTTSGLAGDTQYF.